This entry lists 4 T cell receptor beta chains sequenced from one sample in a study of post-analysis software for immune sequencing data. The TCR beta cDNA libraries contained unique molecular identifiers. TCRdb reprocessed the PCR reads with MiXCR, giving one entry per CDR3 protein. The sample lists roughly 570,000 distinct CDR3 sequences; 34% were seen once. Study-wide results and limits: Patients had higher frequencies than controls of a few TRBV segments, including TRBV5-6, TRBV5-1 and TRBV20-1.

Antigen specificity for these receptors is unknown. The sequencing input was blood. All receptors come from a girl between 2 and 17 years old with multiple sclerosis.

The chain recombines TRBV5-1 with TRBJ2-1; 8 positions agree with TRBD1. The ends lost 4 bases at V and 2 bases at J; junction bases unmatched: 5. Germline loops: CDR1 SGHRS, CDR2 YFSETQ. The CDR3 length is 15 residues. The CDR3 is CASSTRGQAYNEQFF. CDR3 in DNA: TGCGCCAGCAGCACGAGGGGACAGGCCTACAATGAGCAGTTCTTC.

This rearrangement joins TRBV4-1 to TRBJ1-2; a possible D gene is TRBD1 (5 bases). Between the trimmed V and J ends, which lost 5 bases and 7 bases, there was a span of 23 bases. Germline CDR1 MGHRA, CDR2 YSYEKL. There are 16 residues in the CDR3. CDR3 nucleotides: TGCGCCAGCAGCTCACCGCCGCCCACTCGGGGGAGTGGCTACACCTTC. Its translation is CASSSPPPTRGSGYTF.

V gene TRBV7-9 combines with J gene TRBJ2-1; 10 bases agree with TRBD2. The CDR3 contains 16 residues. The V gene's germline CDR1 is SEHNR and CDR2 FQNEAQ (reference sequence). J gave up 8 bases and V 5 bases, and 12 bases lay outside the gene matches. CDR3 coding DNA: TGTGCCAGCAGCGCGCCGATAGCGGGGGGTATGGATGAGCAGTTCTTC. It translates to CASSAPIAGGMDEQFF.

This clonotype was recorded a few times. The chain has TRBV12-3 or TRBV12-4 and TRBJ2-1, with D unresolved. The length of the CDR3 is 15 residues. V was trimmed by 6 bases and J by 0 bases, leaving 12 bases between them. CDR3 nucleotides: TGTGCCAGCAGCCACCAGGACCACTCCTACAATGAGCAGTTCTTC. This gives the protein CASSHQDHSYNEQFF.